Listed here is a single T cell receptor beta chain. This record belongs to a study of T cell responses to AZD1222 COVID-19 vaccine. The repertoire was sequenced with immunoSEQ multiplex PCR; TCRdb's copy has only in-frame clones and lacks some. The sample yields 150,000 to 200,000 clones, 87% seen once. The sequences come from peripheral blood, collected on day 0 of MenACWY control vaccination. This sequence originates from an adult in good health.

The CDR3: CASSPRVQGGYTF. In DNA, the CDR3 is TGTGCCAGCAGCCCGCGCGTCCAGGGGGGCTACACCTTC. The V gene is TRBV3-1 (or the pseudogene TRBV3-2), the J gene TRBJ1-2; D might be TRBD1 (6 bases). Deletions cut 4 bases from V and 8 bases from J, with 14 bases between. Germline CDR1 and CDR2: LGHDT and YNNKEL (reference sequence). This CDR3 is 13 amino acids long.